A selection of T cell receptor beta chains follows, all from one sample in a study of post-analysis software for immune sequencing data. TCRdb recomputed calls from the PCR reads with MiXCR, one row per CDR3 protein. The repertoire has about 680,000 distinct CDR3 sequences, roughly three fifths of them found once; the top ten carry about 11%. The sample comprised blood. The source is a girl between 2 and 10 years old with multiple sclerosis. CDR3s include the opening cysteine and the closing phenylalanine or tryptophan. The D gene is left open where the match is weak. Some rows have no size entry. The others give once, few or many, or a class for an expanded clone.

j_call clone_size v_call d_call cdr3_aa cdr3_nt
TRBJ2-7 NA TRBV20-1 TRBD1 CSAAQGVKLEQYF TGCAGTGCCGCACAGGGGGTAAAACTCGAGCAGTACTTC
TRBJ2-7 few TRBV29-1 NA CSVVVNGEQYF TGCAGCGTTGTGGTTAACGGCGAGCAGTACTTC
TRBJ2-7 NA TRBV20-1 NA CSADRDNQQYF TGCAGTGCTGACCGGGACAATCAGCAGTACTTC
TRBJ2-3 NA TRBV14 NA CASSQNPGDAQYF TGTGCCAGCAGCCAGAACCCGGGGGATGCGCAGTATTTT
TRBJ1-2 once TRBV12-3/TRBV12-4 NA CASGPSHGSYTF TGTGCCAGCGGTCCTTCCCATGGTAGCTACACCTTC
TRBJ2-7 few TRBV3-1 TRBD2 CASSQLTSENIPYEQYF TGTGCCAGCAGCCAGCTGACTAGCGAGAACATTCCCTACGAGCAGTACTTC
TRBJ2-7 few TRBV11-2 NA CASSLSDIYEQYF TGTGCCAGCAGCCTTTCGGACATCTACGAGCAGTACTTC
TRBJ2-5 NA TRBV6-2/TRBV6-3 NA CASSPYRLSWETQYF TGTGCCAGCAGTCCCTACCGGTTGTCTTGGGAGACCCAGTACTTC
TRBJ2-5 NA TRBV12-3/TRBV12-4 NA CASSYQDRKGETQYF TGTGCCAGCAGTTACCAGGACAGAAAAGGGGAGACCCAGTACTTC
TRBJ1-2 NA TRBV29-1 NA CSGTGWGDYGYTF TGCAGCGGAACAGGGTGGGGAGACTATGGCTACACCTTC
TRBJ1-1 NA TRBV5-1 NA CASSLGGGERAFF TGCGCCAGCAGCTTGGGAGGGGGGGAGAGAGCTTTCTTT
TRBJ1-2 NA TRBV6-1 NA CASRSVIIGSGRPTSDGYTF TGTGCCAGCAGATCTGTAATTATAGGATCGGGACGGCCCACATCCGATGGCTACACCTTC
TRBJ2-5 NA TRBV20-1 TRBD2 CSAKTSGVGETQYF TGCAGTGCGAAGACTAGCGGGGTGGGAGAGACCCAGTACTTC
TRBJ2-7 NA TRBV12-3/TRBV12-4 NA CASSLHSGKTYEQYF TGTGCCAGCAGTTTACATAGCGGCAAAACCTACGAGCAGTACTTC
TRBJ2-1 few TRBV20-1 TRBD2 CSARATSGNNEQFF TGCAGTGCTAGAGCCACGAGCGGGAACAATGAGCAGTTCTTC
TRBJ2-2 few TRBV2 TRBD1 CASSEWTGSTGELFF TGTGCCAGCAGTGAATGGACAGGGAGCACCGGGGAGCTGTTTTTT
TRBJ2-5 NA TRBV5-5 TRBD1 CASSSTGNPQETQYF TGTGCCAGCAGCTCGACAGGGAACCCCCAAGAGACCCAGTACTTC
TRBJ1-1 NA TRBV18 TRBD1 CASSFRTGSSEAFF TGTGCCAGCTCATTCCGGACAGGGTCATCTGAAGCTTTCTTT
TRBJ1-5 NA TRBV5-5 NA CASSSSGDQPQHF TGTGCCAGCAGCTCCTCAGGGGATCAGCCCCAGCATTTT
TRBJ2-7 NA TRBV6-2/TRBV6-3 TRBD2 CASSNERTSFYEQYF TGTGCCAGCAGTAACGAAAGGACTAGCTTCTACGAGCAGTACTTC
TRBJ1-1 NA TRBV18 TRBD1 CASSTPGTGSTEAFF TGTGCCAGCTCAACACCTGGGACAGGGAGCACTGAAGCTTTCTTT
TRBJ2-7 few TRBV5-1 NA CASSLSQGTYEQYF TGCGCCAGCAGCTTGAGTCAGGGCACCTACGAGCAGTACTTC
TRBJ2-5 few TRBV20-1 NA CSARGSGVETQYF TGCAGTGCTAGGGGCTCCGGGGTAGAGACCCAGTACTTC
TRBJ2-1 NA TRBV7-6 NA CASRGPSNEQFF TGTGCCAGCAGGGGACCGTCCAATGAGCAGTTCTTC
TRBJ2-7 NA TRBV6-2/TRBV6-3 NA CASSPVIAEQYF TGTGCCAGCAGCCCCGTTATAGCCGAGCAGTACTTC
TRBJ1-2 NA TRBV15 NA CATKAAGSYGYTF TGTGCCACCAAAGCCGCAGGAAGCTATGGCTACACCTTC